One sample yielded the 15 T cell receptor beta chains listed below, sequenced in a study of shared clonotypes between healthy human individuals. Some clones are missing from TCRdb's copy, which holds only in-frame ones; the method was immunoSEQ multiplex PCR. The sample comprises about half a million clones, about 74% of which are singletons, and approximately 12% rests with the top ten. The sequenced material came from PBMCs. These receptors were collected from a woman aged 40 to 55 in good health. Some clones in this sample may be carry-over from other donors' samples.

The chain uses TRBV9 and TRBJ2-1; D might be TRBD1 (5 bases). The germline CDR1 and CDR2 sequences are SGDLS and YYNGEE. Trimming removed 4 bases from V and 6 bases from J, with 17 bases in between. CDR3 length: 15 amino acids. The CDR3 spells CASSILPDSVNEQFF. Written as DNA, the CDR3 is TGTGCCAGCAGCATCCTCCCCGACAGTGTCAATGAGCAGTTCTTC.

Concerning this clone: One base away lies a much larger clone, so this may be a sequencing read error. The chain links TRBV27 to TRBJ1-5; TRBD1 aligns across 7 bases. The ends lost 6 bases at V and 1 base at J; junction bases unmatched: 3. Germline assignment: CDR1 MNHEY and CDR2 SMNVEV (reference sequence). The CDR3 runs to 14 residues. Here the CDR3 reads CASRPTGSNQPQHF. DNA of the CDR3: TGTGCCAGCAGGCCGACAGGGAGCAATCAGCCCCAGCATTTT.

This clone was seen only a few times. The chain recombines TRBV7-2 with TRBJ2-7; D not certain. The CDR3 totals 14 residues. Germline CDR1 reads SGHTA; CDR2 reads FQGNSA. With 0 bases removed from V and 3 bases from J, the gap between germline ends came to 9 bases. The DNA of the CDR3 is TGTGCCAGCAGCTTAGCGTTGCCGAACTACGAGCAGTACTTC. It is translated as CASSLALPNYEQYF.

This rearrangement joins TRBV7-2 to TRBJ1-2; 7 bases align to TRBD1. Germline CDR1 SGHTA, CDR2 FQGNSA. The CDR3 totals 15 residues. V dropped 0 bases and J dropped 7; count of bases not matched to a gene: 8. CDR3 sequence (DNA): TGTGCCAGCAGCTTAGCGACCAGGGGGTTGGGTGGCTACACCTTC. Its protein product is CASSLATRGLGGYTF.

The chain uses TRBV11-2 and TRBJ2-3, with D tentatively TRBD2 (6 bases). V was trimmed by 5 bases and J by 0 bases, leaving 12 bases between them. Germline V gives CDR1 SGHAT, CDR2 FQNNGV. This CDR3 has 15 amino acids. The CDR3 loop is CASSAGLTSTDTQYF. The DNA of the CDR3 is TGTGCCAGCAGCGCTGGACTAACTAGCACAGATACGCAGTATTTT.

V gene TRBV6-6 combines with J gene TRBJ2-2, with D hard to call. Germline V gives CDR1 MNHNY, CDR2 SVGAGI (reference sequence). This CDR3 spans 13 amino acids. The V end was cut by 5 bases, the J end by 6 bases, with 10 bases between. CDR3 bases: TGTGCCAGCAGTCGCACTGTCTCCGGGGAGCTGTTTTTT. Amino acid sequence: CASSRTVSGELFF.

The CDR3 region is CAWRAGLAGNQETQYF. CDR3 nucleotides: TGTGCCTGGAGGGCTGGACTAGCGGGTAACCAAGAGACCCAGTACTTC. This chain uses TRBV30 with TRBJ2-5, with TRBD2 identical over 11 bases. There are 16 residues in the CDR3. Germline CDR1 is GTSNPN and CDR2 is SVGIG (reference sequence). After removal of 3 bases from V and 0 bases from J, the junction contained 6 bases not matched to a gene.

This clone was found a few times. The chain carries TRBV27 and TRBJ2-1, with TRBD2 matching over 7 bases. In germline, CDR1 is MNHEY, CDR2 SMNVEV (reference sequence). The CDR3 runs 16 residues. V shed 0 bases and J 4 bases; nucleotides not matched to a gene: 6. The chain's CDR3 is CASSLSSGDLYNEQFF. DNA for the CDR3: TGTGCCAGCAGTTTATCCAGCGGGGACCTATACAATGAGCAGTTCTTC.

The sample holds a few counts of this clone. The chain uses TRBV29-1 and TRBJ2-5; 7 nucleotides agree with TRBD2. The CDR3 runs 13 residues. Per the germline V gene, CDR1 is SQVTM and CDR2 is ANQGSEA. The trim removed 4 bases at V and 2 bases at J, leaving 4 bases unmatched. DNA of the CDR3: TGCAGCGTTGCCCCTAGCGGACAAGAGACCCAGTACTTC. It translates to CSVAPSGQETQYF.

In DNA form, the CDR3 reads TGCAGCGCCAAGAGCAGGTTGGCGGCCAAAAACATTCAGTACTTC. Its translation: CSAKSRLAAKNIQYF. The V gene is TRBV29-1, the J gene TRBJ2-4; D is unclear. The germline V and J ends were trimmed by 7 bases and 1 base, with 17 bases remaining between them. This CDR3 contains 15 residues. Germline CDR1 SQVTM, CDR2 ANQGSEA.

This chain connects TRBV29-1 to TRBJ2-1, with D unclear. The CDR3 loop spans 12 amino acids. Per germline, CDR1 SQVTM and CDR2 ANQGSEA. V shed 7 bases and J shed 0 bases, with 7 bases lying between them. CDR3 region: CSAIHSYNEQFF. DNA for the CDR3: TGCAGCGCCATCCACTCCTACAATGAGCAGTTCTTC.

The rearrangement links TRBV6-5 to TRBJ1-2; no reliable D call. Germline lookup yields CDR1 MNHEY and CDR2 SVGAGI. Deletions cut 0 bases from V and 7 bases from J, with 12 bases between. The CDR3 runs 14 residues. CDR3 loop: CASSYSSGFGGYTF. The CDR3 region has the DNA TGTGCCAGCAGTTACTCGTCCGGGTTCGGTGGCTACACCTTC.

The V and J genes are TRBV10-3 and TRBJ1-5; D might be TRBD1 (5 bases). The V gene lost 0 bases and the J gene lost 6 bases, with 9 bases spanning the gap. The CDR3 is 14 residues long. Germline values: CDR1 ENHRY, CDR2 SYGVKD. CDR3 nucleotide sequence: TGTGCCATCAGTGAGTCGAGGACAACTCAGCCCCAGCATTTT. This codes for CAISESRTTQPQHF.

The J gene is TRBJ2-2, the V gene TRBV6-4; tentatively, D is TRBD1 (5 bases). The V and J ends lost 2 bases and 5 bases respectively, with 9 bases between them. This CDR3 has 14 residues. The V gene's germline CDR1 is MRHNA and CDR2 SNTAGT. CDR3 nucleotides: TGTGCCAGCAGTGACGGCAGGGATACCGGGGAGCTGTTTTTT. It encodes CASSDGRDTGELFF.

This clone was detected once. The J gene is TRBJ2-7, the V gene TRBV7-2, with TRBD2 as a possible D gene (6 bases). The CDR3 spans 14 residues. Germline loops: CDR1 SGHTA, CDR2 FQGNSA. The V end lost 1 base, the J end lost 3 bases, and 10 bases lay between the germline ends. The CDR3 DNA reads as TGTGCCAGCAGCTTAGTTTCGGGGGACTACGAGCAGTACTTC. It is translated as CASSLVSGDYEQYF.